This T cell receptor beta chain was obtained from a study of blood T cells in healthy people across ages. The wider study: Capture via template switching afforded approximately one barcoded beta molecule per two T cells.

Comments on this clonotype: Its antigen is as yet unknown.

It was with a sample-barcoded 5' primer and a J-beta primer mix that a second PCR of roughly 7 to 12 cycles was run. TCRdb re-derived calls from the 5' RACE reads in MiXCR, one entry per CDR3 protein. The sample yields under 2,000,000 distinct CDR3 sequences, around 48% seen once. The germline CDR1 and CDR2 sequences are SNHLY and FYNNEI. With V trimmed by 8 bases and J by 3 bases, 8 bases remained unmatched. The CDR3 contains 15 residues. Notes on the study in general: TCR beta diversity was tightly associated with the proportion of naive T cells. The unknown donor CMV status may have confounded expanded clonotype changes.

At least 7 million PBMCs were isolated per sample. The chain couples TRBV2 to TRBJ2-2; 8 bases match TRBD1. Sequences were obtained from blood. The sequence was collected from a woman in her forties in good health. The DNA for the CDR3 is TGTGCCAGCCTCCGGGACAGGCTCGACACCGGGGAGCTGTTTTTT. Translating gives CASLRDRLDTGELFF.